This is a list of T cell receptor beta chains from one sample in a study of beta chain features in type 1 diabetes. TCRdb's copy holds only in-frame clones and misses some; the assay was immunoSEQ multiplex PCR. The table lists 430,000 or so clones, over 10% of them singletons. Sequencing used naive CD4+ T cells from blood. Every receptor here comes from a woman aged 18-29 years in good health. CDR3s include the opening cysteine and the closing phenylalanine or tryptophan. The D gene is left open where the match is weak. Clone size is shown for a subset of rows, as once, few, many or a class of expanded clone.

clone_size	j_call	d_call	v_call	cdr3_aa	cdr3_nt
NA	TRBJ2-3	TRBD2	TRBV27	CASSWSGGGTDTQYF	TGTGCCAGCAGTTGGAGCGGGGGCGGCACAGATACGCAGTATTTT
NA	TRBJ2-7	TRBD1	TRBV27	CASSSSSLRTGVIYEQYF	TGTGCCAGCAGTTCGTCTTCACTCCGGACAGGGGTAATTTACGAGCAGTACTTC
NA	TRBJ1-2	TRBD1	TRBV7-2	CASSLGDRGGYTF	TGTGCCAGCAGCTTAGGGGACAGGGGAGGCTACACCTTC
few	TRBJ2-1	TRBD1	TRBV2	CASRGDSNEQFF	TGTGCCAGCAGAGGGGACAGTAATGAGCAGTTCTTC
few	TRBJ2-7	TRBD1	TRBV29-1	CSVAQGAGEQYF	TGCAGCGTTGCACAGGGGGCGGGCGAGCAGTACTTC
NA	TRBJ2-2	TRBD1	TRBV30	CAWSRTGGSGGELFF	TGTGCCTGGAGCCGGACAGGGGGCAGCGGCGGGGAGCTGTTTTTT
few	TRBJ2-5	TRBD1	TRBV7-9	CASSWGQYQETQYF	TGTGCCAGCAGTTGGGGACAGTACCAAGAGACCCAGTACTTC
few	TRBJ1-1	NA	TRBV2	CASSVDRMNTEAFF	TGTGCCAGCAGTGTAGACAGGATGAACACTGAAGCTTTCTTT
NA	TRBJ2-6	NA	TRBV9	CASSVLASGANVLTF	TGTGCCAGCAGCGTATTAGCTTCTGGGGCCAACGTCCTGACTTTC
few	TRBJ1-6	NA	TRBV7-2	CASSRDSPLHF	TGTGCCAGCAGCCGTGATTCACCCCTCCACTTT
few	TRBJ2-3	NA	TRBV30	CAWSWGSEGDTQYF	TGTGCCTGGAGTTGGGGCAGTGAGGGAGATACGCAGTATTTT
few	TRBJ2-3	NA	TRBV7-3	CASSPGSDTQYF	TGTGCCAGCAGTCCCGGTTCGGATACGCAGTATTTT
NA	TRBJ2-3	NA	TRBV5-6	CASSFRRRGPSTQYF	TGTGCCAGCAGCTTCCGGCGGCGGGGGCCCTCTACGCAGTATTTT
NA	TRBJ2-7	NA	TRBV7-9	CASSPRLSSYEQYF	TGTGCCAGCAGCCCTCGACTGAGCTCCTACGAGCAGTACTTC
few	TRBJ1-1	TRBD1	TRBV6-6	CASSYSDRGLEAFF	TGTGCCAGCAGTTACTCGGACAGGGGCCTAGAAGCTTTCTTT
NA	TRBJ2-6	TRBD1	TRBV5-1	CASSRGQAIGGANVLTF	TGCGCCAGCAGCCGCGGACAGGCCATAGGTGGGGCCAACGTCCTGACTTTC
NA	TRBJ2-4	TRBD2	TRBV13	CASSSARSGSFIQYF	TGTGCCAGCAGCTCTGCGCGTAGCGGGAGCTTCATTCAGTACTTC
NA	TRBJ2-2	NA	TRBV7-9	CASSELPSGYTGELFF	TGTGCCAGCAGCGAACTTCCCTCAGGGTACACCGGGGAGCTGTTTTTT
few	TRBJ2-7	TRBD2	TRBV29-1	CSYLAGGGEQYF	TGCAGCTACCTAGCGGGAGGCGGCGAGCAGTACTTC
NA	TRBJ2-4	TRBD1	TRBV2	CASSELGDRAINIQYF	TGTGCCAGCAGTGAGCTTGGGGACAGGGCGATAAACATTCAGTACTTC
NA	TRBJ2-7	NA	TRBV18	CASSLGPVYEQYF	TGTGCCAGCTCACTAGGACCGGTCTACGAGCAGTACTTC
few	TRBJ2-4	NA	TRBV6-1	CASAPDYSRAHIQYF	TGTGCCAGCGCACCTGACTATTCCCGCGCGCACATTCAGTACTTC
few	TRBJ1-1	TRBD1	TRBV7-9	CASSPRTGGTEAFF	TGTGCCAGCAGCCCAAGGACAGGGGGCACTGAAGCTTTCTTT
few	TRBJ1-1	TRBD1	TRBV5-1	CASSLQGATEAFF	TGCGCCAGCAGCTTACAGGGGGCAACTGAAGCTTTCTTT
NA	TRBJ1-1	NA	TRBV20-1	CSADMNTEAFF	TGCAGTGCCGATATGAACACTGAAGCTTTCTTT
NA	TRBJ1-1	NA	TRBV9	CASSQGSNTEAFF	TGTGCCAGCAGCCAAGGCAGCAACACTGAAGCTTTCTTT
NA	TRBJ2-1	NA	TRBV4-1	CASSQAFAGVSDNEQFF	TGCGCCAGCAGCCAAGCTTTTGCAGGGGTTTCTGACAATGAGCAGTTCTTC
NA	TRBJ1-1	NA	TRBV7-2	CASSLARGSNTEAFF	TGTGCCAGCAGCCTAGCCAGGGGATCGAACACTGAAGCTTTCTTT
NA	TRBJ2-2	NA	TRBV7-9	CASSLGDTGELFF	TGTGCCAGCAGCTTAGGTGACACCGGGGAGCTGTTTTTT
few	TRBJ2-1	NA	TRBV23-1	CASSQSSGYLYNEQFF	TGCGCCAGCAGTCAATCCTCTGGCTACCTTTACAATGAGCAGTTCTTC
many	TRBJ2-5	NA	TRBV15	CATSRDWSQETQYF	TGTGCCACCAGCAGAGATTGGAGCCAAGAAACCCAGTACTTC
NA	TRBJ2-5	NA	TRBV7-2	CASSGREKQYF	TGTGCCAGCAGCGGCCGGGAGAAACAGTACTTC
NA	TRBJ1-2	TRBD1	TRBV7-9	CASSLEGQGTGYTF	TGTGCCAGCAGCTTAGAGGGACAGGGGACTGGCTACACCTTC
few	TRBJ1-4	TRBD1	TRBV6-6	CASKQGTEKLFF	TGTGCCAGCAAACAGGGGACCGAAAAACTGTTTTTT
NA	TRBJ1-1	NA	TRBV6-1	CASTSGDISNTEAFF	TGTGCCAGCACCTCGGGCGACATCTCGAACACTGAAGCTTTCTTT
few	TRBJ2-2	NA	TRBV7-9	CASRNKAVAGELFF	TGTGCCAGCAGAAATAAGGCGGTTGCCGGGGAGCTGTTTTTT
NA	TRBJ2-3	TRBD2	TRBV6-1	CASSEAYGVGLVTDTQYF	TGTGCCAGCAGTGAAGCGTATGGCGTGGGACTAGTGACAGATACGCAGTATTTT
NA	TRBJ2-1	NA	TRBV7-2	CASSLGGYYSYNEQFF	TGTGCCAGCAGCTTAGGGGGCTACTACTCCTACAATGAGCAGTTCTTC
NA	TRBJ1-1	TRBD1	TRBV25-1	CASSRQGVTEAFF	TGTGCCAGCAGTAGACAGGGTGTCACTGAAGCTTTCTTT
few	TRBJ2-2	TRBD1	TRBV18	CASSRGQVDTGELFF	TGTGCCAGCTCACGCGGACAGGTGGACACCGGGGAGCTGTTTTTT